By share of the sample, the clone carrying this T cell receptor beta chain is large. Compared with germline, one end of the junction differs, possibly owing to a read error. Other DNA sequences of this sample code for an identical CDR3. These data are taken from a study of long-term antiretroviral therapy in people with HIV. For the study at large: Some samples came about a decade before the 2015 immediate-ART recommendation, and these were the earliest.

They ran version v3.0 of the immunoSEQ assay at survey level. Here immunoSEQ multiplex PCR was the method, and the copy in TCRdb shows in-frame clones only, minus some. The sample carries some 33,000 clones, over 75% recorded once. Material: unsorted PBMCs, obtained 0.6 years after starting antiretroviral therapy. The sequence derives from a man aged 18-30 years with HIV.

The CDR3 sequence is CASSSGLAAYNEQFF. The CDR3 DNA sequence: TGTGCTAGCAGCTCGGGACTAGCAGCCTACAATGAGCAGTTCTTC. The rearrangement links TRBV7-7 to TRBJ2-1, with TRBD2 matching over 9 bases. Germline V gives CDR1 SSHAT, CDR2 FNYEAQ (reference sequence). This CDR3 comprises 15 residues.